This record concerns one T cell receptor (beta chain) sequence. The data belong to a study of blood T cell repertoires in COVID-19. In germline, CDR1 is LGHNA, CDR2 YSLEER. The CDR3 consists of 14 residues. The germline V and J ends were trimmed by 1 base and 2 bases, with 8 bases remaining between them. The table came from immunoSEQ multiplex PCR; TCRdb's copy has only in-frame clones and leaves some out. The table lists 180,000 or so clones, more than 75% of them singletons, with 8% to 9.5% in the top ten. V gene TRBV4-3 combines with J gene TRBJ2-5; D might be TRBD2 (5 bases). The TCR originated in a woman in her 70s with acute or convalescent COVID-19. Sequencing was carried out using peripheral blood. The CDR3 reads CASSQGTGQETQYF. CDR3 coding DNA: TGCGCCAGCAGCCAAGGTACGGGACAAGAGACCCAGTACTTC.